A single sample is the source of the 3 T cell receptor beta chains below, sequenced in a study of PD-1 blockade in classical Hodgkin lymphoma. Sequencing was performed with immunoSEQ multiplex PCR; in TCRdb, only in-frame clones are kept and a portion is missing. The sample includes approximately 60,000 clones, about 87% of them seen just once. Relapse after autologous stem cell transplantation occurred in every patient, and brentuximab vedotin exposure varied. The specimen was peripheral blood mononuclear cells (PBMCs), collected at baseline. These receptors were obtained from a human donor with classical Hodgkin lymphoma.

The rearrangement links TRBV11-2 to TRBJ2-1; the match to TRBD2 covers 9 bases. Germline CDR1 is SGHAT and CDR2 is FQNNGV. The CDR3 contains 16 residues. V shed 5 bases and J 7 bases; nucleotides not matched to a gene: 12. The CDR3 protein is CASSRFGVAGANEQFF. CDR3 coding DNA: TGTGCCAGCAGCCGGTTTGGGGTAGCGGGGGCGAATGAGCAGTTCTTC.

V is TRBV4-1 and J is TRBJ2-5, with 12 bases lining up with TRBD1. Germline CDR1 reads MGHRA; CDR2 reads YSYEKL. The J segment lost 1 base and the V segment lost 3 bases, leaving 3 bases of the junction unmatched. The CDR3 is 16 amino acids. In nucleotides, the CDR3 is TGCGCCAGCAGCCAGGGGGACAGGGGGCTCCAAGAGACCCAGTACTTC. This gives the protein CASSQGDRGLQETQYF.

J is TRBJ1-4 and V is TRBV6-6; D remains ambiguous. The V end lost 5 bases, the J end lost 6 bases, and 13 bases lay between the germline ends. The CDR3 consists of 14 residues. The V gene's germline CDR1 is MNHNY and CDR2 SVGAGI (reference sequence). In DNA form, the CDR3 reads TGTGCCAGCAGTGTTGAAAGGGTTGATGAAAAACTGTTTTTT. It is translated as CASSVERVDEKLFF.